These 30 T cell receptor beta chains share one sample of origin, sequenced in a study of tumor-infiltrating lymphocytes in primary liver carcinoma. Production of TCR beta cDNA used around 0.45 ug total RNA together with a constant-region primer. The TCR beta library was amplified through three nested multiplex PCR rounds in a modified ARM-PCR procedure. Researchers ran the first two PCR rounds for 10 cycles each with TRBV1-TRBV30 forward primers and a C-beta reverse primer. Using its own MiXCR run on the multiplex PCR reads, TCRdb lists one record per CDR3 protein. The sample includes 300,000 to 350,000 distinct CDR3 sequences, 58% of them seen just once. The blood RNA (from unsorted whole blood) was obtained, and germline DNA was also extracted. The sequencing sample was made of peripheral blood. These receptors all come from a woman in her twenties or thirties with primary liver carcinoma and hepatitis B virus infection.

About this clonotype itself: Since the CDR3 does not end with the conserved phenylalanine or tryptophan, this likely comes from a read error. V usage is TRBV11-2 and J usage is TRBJ2-5; perhaps TRBD2 as D (5 bases). V lost 6 bases, J lost 0 bases, and 17 bases lay in between. Germline CDR1 reads SGHAT; CDR2 reads FQNNGV. The CDR3 is 16 amino acids. Written as DNA, the CDR3 is TGTGCCAGCAGATTATCAGCGGTTTCGTACCAAGAGACCCAGTACTTA. Protein product: CASRLSAVSYQETQYL.

The rearrangement joins TRBV6-5 to TRBJ2-7, with TRBD1 identical over 12 bases. Per germline, CDR1 MNHEY and CDR2 SVGAGI. V lost 0 bases to trimming and J lost 4 bases; unmatched junction nucleotides: 10. This CDR3 is built from 18 residues. CDR3 nucleotide sequence: TGTGCCAGCAGTTACTCTTCCCCGGGACAGGGGGCCGGTTACGAGCAGTACTTC. Translation gives CASSYSSPGQGAGYEQYF.

Comments on this clonotype: One end of the junction is discordant with germline, which a read error may explain. V gene TRBV2 combines with J gene TRBJ2-5; 8 nucleotides agree with TRBD2. This CDR3 is 15 amino acids long. Germline CDR1 SNHLY, CDR2 FYNNEI. The CDR3 loop is CAGSAGLVLRETQYF. In DNA form, the CDR3 reads TGTGCCGGCAGTGCGGGACTAGTTCTCCGGGAGACCCAGTACTTC.

This clonotype was seen many times. V gene TRBV11-2 combines with J gene TRBJ2-7; 11 positions match TRBD2. J was trimmed by 11 bases and V by 2 bases; bases with no gene match: 8. Germline CDR1 reads SGHAT; CDR2 reads FQNNGV. The CDR3 covers 14 residues. DNA for the CDR3: TGTGCCAGCAGCTTAACCGGGACTAGCGGACCGGAGTACTTC. It translates to CASSLTGTSGPEYF.

The sample holds many counts of this clonotype. The chain is built from TRBV29-1 and TRBJ2-1; TRBD2 agrees at 11 bases. The CDR3 sequence is 15 residues long. With V trimmed by 5 bases and J by 6 bases, 9 bases remained unmatched. Per the germline V gene, CDR1 is SQVTM and CDR2 is ANQGSEA. CDR3 sequence: CSVSLAGGPRNEQFF. CDR3 coding DNA: TGCAGCGTTTCATTAGCGGGAGGGCCGCGCAATGAGCAGTTCTTC.

This clonotype was found a few times. The chain has TRBV10-2 and TRBJ1-6, with unresolved D. The CDR3 runs 13 residues. Trimming left V 1 base short and J 5 bases short, with 3 bases between. Germline values: CDR1 WSHSY, CDR2 SAAADI. CDR3 sequence reads: CASSEFDNSPLHF. CDR3 DNA sequence: TGCGCCAGCAGTGAGTTCGATAATTCACCCCTCCACTTT.

In this sample, this clonotype turned up a few times. The chain couples TRBV5-5 to TRBJ2-3; 8 bases line up with TRBD2. The CDR3 length is 16 residues. V lost 5 bases, J lost 0 bases, and 8 bases stayed unmatched. The germline V gene has CDR1 SGHKS and CDR2 YYEKEE (reference sequence). The CDR3, as DNA: TGTGCCAGCAGAATATGGACTAGCAGAAGCACAGATACGCAGTATTTT. This translates into CASRIWTSRSTDTQYF.

There are many counts of this clonotype. V gene TRBV11-2 combines with J gene TRBJ2-7, with D perhaps TRBD1 or TRBD2 (7 bases each). Trimming removed 5 bases from V and 4 bases from J, with 18 bases in between. The CDR3 spans 15 residues. The germline V gene encodes CDR1 SGHAT and CDR2 FQNNGV. The CDR3 loop reads CASSDEGAGEYEQYF. The DNA for the CDR3 is TGTGCCAGCAGCGATGAGGGGGCGGGAGAGTACGAGCAGTACTTC.

Remarks on this clonotype: One junction end disagrees with the germline gene, perhaps due to a read error. V usage is TRBV4-2 and J usage is TRBJ2-6; D remains unclear. Germline V lookup: CDR1 LGHNA, CDR2 YNFKEQ. CDR3 size: 16 residues. This CDR3 is CARSQDEISGANVLTF. The CDR3 coding sequence is TGTGCCAGAAGCCAAGATGAGATCTCTGGGGCCAACGTCCTGACTTTC.

This clonotype has ten or more counts. The chain combines TRBV6-6 with TRBJ2-5; unclear D gene. V was clipped by 2 bases and J by 2 bases, with 18 bases between them. The germline V gene has CDR1 MNHNY and CDR2 SVGAGI (reference sequence). The CDR3 extends over 17 amino acids. For the CDR3, the DNA is TGTGCCAGCAGTTACCCCCCCGGTTGGGGTACACAAGAGACCCAGTACTTC. The encoded protein is CASSYPPGWGTQETQYF.

As regards this clonotype: One base away lies a much larger clone, so this may be a sequencing read error. The chain recombines TRBV12-3 or TRBV12-4 with TRBJ2-1, with D perhaps matching TRBD1 (5 bases). This CDR3 is built from 14 residues. For the CDR3, the DNA is TGTGCCAACAGTTTACGTAGACAGAACAATGAGCAGTTCTTC. Translating it yields CANSLRRQNNEQFF.

This clonotype occurred a few times. The chain has TRBV7-9 and TRBJ2-5, with D maybe TRBD2 (6 bases). The germline V and J ends were trimmed by 5 bases and 6 bases, with 7 bases remaining between them. Germline CDR1 is SEHNR and CDR2 is FQNEAQ (reference sequence). There are 11 residues in the CDR3. The CDR3 region has the DNA TGTGCCAGCAGCGCGGGAAAGACCCAGTACTTC. Amino acids: CASSAGKTQYF.

The chain joins TRBV5-6 to TRBJ2-5, with D perhaps matching TRBD1 or TRBD2 (5 bases each). The CDR3 spans 14 residues. Trimming pared 0 bases from V and 2 bases from J, leaving 8 bases between. Per the germline V gene, CDR1 is SGHDT and CDR2 is YYEEEE. CDR3 protein: CASSLGGIQETQYF. The CDR3 region has the DNA TGTGCCAGCAGCTTGGGGGGGATTCAAGAGACCCAGTACTTC.

There are many counts of this clonotype. The chain uses TRBV6-5 and TRBJ1-2, with a possible D match to TRBD1 (5 bases). This CDR3 is built from 13 residues. Germline loops: CDR1 MNHEY, CDR2 SVGAGI. Trimming took 3 bases from V and 3 from J, leaving 8 bases between them. The CDR3 nucleotides read TGTGCCAGCAGTTATCTAGGGGACTATGGCTACACCTTC. Translating gives CASSYLGDYGYTF.

This clonotype occurred a few times. The chain links TRBV5-1 to TRBJ1-1; 8 bases are a match to TRBD1. This CDR3 has 12 residues. Germline V CDR1 and CDR2: SGHRS, YFSETQ. With 5 bases clipped from V and 8 bases from J, the junction kept 5 bases outside the gene matches. The CDR3 sequence: CASRAGGLEAFF. CDR3 nucleotide sequence: TGCGCCAGCAGGGCAGGGGGCCTCGAAGCTTTCTTT.

The chain joins TRBV12-3 or TRBV12-4 to TRBJ2-3; the D gene could be TRBD1 or TRBD2 (6 bases each). V gave up 7 bases and J gave up 7 bases, with 21 bases separating them. The CDR3 spans 15 residues. The CDR3: CASNPQSGGTNTQYF. For the CDR3, the DNA is TGTGCCAGCAATCCCCAATCCGGGGGCACGAATACGCAGTATTTT.

This sequence joins TRBV11-2 and TRBJ2-5; 7 bases align to TRBD1. Germline lookup yields CDR1 SGHAT and CDR2 FQNNGV. J gave up 5 bases and V 7 bases, and 16 bases lay outside the gene matches. The CDR3 contains 16 residues. CDR3: CASNPQRGTAKETQYF. CDR3 bases: TGTGCCAGCAACCCACAAAGGGGGACAGCCAAGGAGACCCAGTACTTC.

For this clonotype: One end of the junction fails to match germline, which may point to a read error. The chain employs TRBV6-2 or TRBV6-3 and TRBJ1-1, with 8 nucleotides matching TRBD1. CDR1 MNHEY and CDR2 SVGEGT come from the germline V gene. The CDR3 covers 16 residues. CDR3 DNA: TGTGCCAGCAGTTACTCGAAGGTGACAGGGGACACTGAAGCTATCTTT. This sequence encodes CASSYSKVTGDTEAIF.

This chain uses TRBV2 with TRBJ2-1, with TRBD2 matching 12 bases. The CDR3 runs 16 residues. J was trimmed by 6 bases and V by 7 bases; bases with no gene match: 10. Germline lookup yields CDR1 SNHLY and CDR2 FYNNEI. The CDR3, as DNA: TGTGCCAGCAAACCCTCTAGCGGGAGGGACGTCAATGAGCAGTTCTTC. This gives the protein CASKPSSGRDVNEQFF.

This clonotype has ten or more counts. The V gene is TRBV4-2, the J gene TRBJ2-7; 10 bases map to TRBD2. Looked up from germline, CDR1 is LGHNA and CDR2 is YNFKEQ. This CDR3 contains 17 residues. J gave up 4 bases and V 1 base, and 10 bases lay outside the gene matches. CDR3 in amino acids: CASSQGTSGRAGYEQYF. The CDR3 bases are TGTGCCAGCAGCCAAGGAACAAGCGGGAGGGCCGGTTACGAGCAGTACTTC.

A word on this clonotype: Just one base apart from a much larger clone, this may be a read error. The V gene is TRBV6-2 or TRBV6-3, the J gene TRBJ2-7; possible D gene TRBD2, 6 bases. CDR1 is MNHEY and CDR2 is SVGEGT in the germline V gene. CDR3 length: 15 residues. The CDR3 sequence is CASSYAGTIPYKQYF. As DNA, the CDR3 is TGTGCCAGCAGTTACGCGGGAACAATCCCCTACAAGCAGTACTTC.

This clonotype was seen ten or more times. V gene TRBV6-1 combines with J gene TRBJ2-3, with D perhaps matching TRBD2 (5 bases). This CDR3 comprises 16 residues. The V gene lost 6 bases and the J gene lost 2 bases, with 18 bases spanning the gap. Germline lookup yields CDR1 MNHNS and CDR2 SASEGT. The DNA for the CDR3 is TGTGCCAGCAGGATGGGCCCTCCTAGCCCCACAGATACGCAGTATTTT. Amino acid sequence: CASRMGPPSPTDTQYF.

As for this clonotype: At one end, the junction sequence differs from germline, possibly due to a read error. The chain joins TRBV12-3 or TRBV12-4 to TRBJ2-1; possibly TRBD1 for D (6 bases). CDR3 length: 14 amino acids. CDR3 DNA: TGTACCAGCAGTAAACGGGGACACTACAATGAGCAGTTCTTC. It yields the protein CTSSKRGHYNEQFF.

This clonotype was detected ten times or more. The J gene is TRBJ2-7, the V gene TRBV4-3; the match to TRBD1 covers 7 bases. J was trimmed by 2 bases and V by 0 bases; bases with no gene match: 4. The V gene's germline CDR1 is LGHNA and CDR2 YSLEER. The CDR3 covers 15 residues. The CDR3 loop reads CASSQEGQGAYEQYF. In nucleotides, the CDR3 is TGCGCCAGCAGCCAAGAAGGTCAGGGGGCCTACGAGCAGTACTTC.

The table lists this clonotype with many counts. This chain joins TRBV29-1 and TRBJ2-1; the D call may be TRBD1 or TRBD2 (5 bases each). The V gene's germline CDR1 is SQVTM and CDR2 ANQGSEA. The CDR3 totals 10 residues. V was trimmed by 7 bases and J by 7 bases, leaving 8 bases between them. This CDR3 reads CSGGENEQFF. The CDR3 DNA sequence: TGCAGCGGAGGGGAAAATGAGCAGTTCTTC.

V and J are TRBV7-3 and TRBJ2-1; no clear D. Trimming stripped 2 bases from V and 7 bases from J, with 15 bases between. CDR3 length: 15 residues. Germline-derived CDR1 and CDR2 are SGHTA and FQGTGA. In DNA form, the CDR3 reads TGTGCCAGCAGCTTATCGAGCGTCCTAGGGAATGAGCAGTTCTTC. Its protein product is CASSLSSVLGNEQFF. Together with reference TRBV7-3 and TRBJ2-1, the CDR3 gives the full variable domain: GAGVSQTPSNKVTEKGKYVELRCDPISGHTALYWYRQSLGQGPEFLIYFQGTGAADDSGLPNDRFFAVRPEGSVSTLKIQRTERGDSAVYLCASSLSSVLGNEQFFGPGTRLTVL.

The chain employs TRBV4-1 and TRBJ2-7, with D perhaps TRBD1 (5 bases). The CDR3 totals 13 residues. V shed 4 bases and J shed 6 bases, with 13 bases lying between them. Germline V gene sequence: CDR1 MGHRA, CDR2 YSYEKL. Here the CDR3 reads CASSLDSLGEQYF. Written as DNA, the CDR3 is TGCGCCAGCAGCCTCGACAGTCTCGGCGAGCAGTACTTC.

A word on this clonotype: A much larger clone differs from this one at a single base, so this may be a read error. This rearrangement joins TRBV10-3 to TRBJ2-3; 7 bases agree with TRBD2. This CDR3 comprises 15 residues. Per germline, CDR1 ENHRY and CDR2 SYGVKD. CDR3 region: CTISESTGGTDTQYF. The CDR3 region has the DNA TGTACCATCAGTGAGTCGACCGGGGGGACAGATACGCAGTATTTT.

The chain links TRBV30 to TRBJ1-2; no reliable D call. V shed 0 bases and J shed 10 bases, with 21 bases lying between them. CDR1 is GTSNPN, CDR2 SVGIG, per germline (reference sequence). This CDR3 has 15 residues. The CDR3 sequence is CAWSVQAGRSNVYTF. The CDR3 nucleotides read TGTGCCTGGAGTGTACAAGCAGGAAGATCAAATGTCTACACCTTC.

In this sample, this clonotype turned up many times. The chain has TRBV6-2 or TRBV6-3 and TRBJ2-1; D remains unclear. Germline V lookup: CDR1 MNHEY, CDR2 SVGEGT. The CDR3 contains 11 residues. V lost 5 bases, J lost 7 bases, and 6 bases lay in between. CDR3 nucleotides: TGTGCCAGCAGTAACGGAAATGAGCAGTTCTTC. Protein sequence: CASSNGNEQFF.